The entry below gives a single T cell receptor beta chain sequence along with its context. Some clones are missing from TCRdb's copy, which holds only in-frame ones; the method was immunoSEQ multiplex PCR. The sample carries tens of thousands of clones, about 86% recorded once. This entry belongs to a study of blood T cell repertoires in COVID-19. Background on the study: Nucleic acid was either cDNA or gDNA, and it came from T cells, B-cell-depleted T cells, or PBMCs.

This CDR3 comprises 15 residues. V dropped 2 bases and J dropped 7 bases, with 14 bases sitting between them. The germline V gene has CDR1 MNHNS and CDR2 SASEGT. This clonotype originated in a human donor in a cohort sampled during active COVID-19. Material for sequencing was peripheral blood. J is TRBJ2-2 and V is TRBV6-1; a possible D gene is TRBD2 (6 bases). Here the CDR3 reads CASSERQGGIGELFF. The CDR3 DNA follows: TGTGCCAGCAGTGAAAGGCAGGGAGGTATCGGGGAGCTGTTTTTT.